The 30 T cell receptor beta chains reported below all come from one sample, sequenced in a study of cytomegalovirus exposure and HLA in healthy donors. PCR was performed using 60 Vbeta and 13 Jbeta primers. Using immunoSEQ multiplex PCR, the repertoire was profiled, and TCRdb retains in-frame clones only, with some absent. The table records 75,000 to 80,000 clones, approximately 80% of them present only once. Specimen: PBMCs. The receptors derive from a woman aged 40 to 50 in good health and CMV-seropositive.

This clone showed up just a few times. The genes are TRBV5-4 and TRBJ2-1; D gene uncertain. V was cut by 1 base and J by 6 bases, with 11 bases left in between. The germline CDR1 and CDR2 sequences are SGHNT and YYREEE (reference sequence). The CDR3 covers 14 residues. CDR3 region: CASSLSVVVNEQFF. The CDR3 DNA follows: TGTGCCAGCAGCTTGTCCGTAGTGGTCAATGAGCAGTTCTTC.

The CDR3 DNA is TGTGCCTGGAGTAGGGACAGGGGTAGACAGCCCCAGCATTTT. Amino acid sequence: CAWSRDRGRQPQHF. The V and J genes are TRBV30 and TRBJ1-5; 10 positions agree with TRBD1. Germline CDR1 and CDR2: GTSNPN and SVGIG (reference sequence). The CDR3 covers 14 residues. The V and J ends lost 2 bases and 7 bases, in that order; junction bases with no gene match: 5.

The chain combines TRBV5-1 with TRBJ1-1; D gene ambiguous. The CDR3 loop spans 14 amino acids. The germline V gene encodes CDR1 SGHRS and CDR2 YFSETQ. Trimming left V 0 bases short and J 3 bases short, with 9 bases between. The CDR3 sequence: CASSLAPDYTEAFF. The DNA of the CDR3 is TGCGCCAGCAGCTTGGCCCCTGACTACACTGAAGCTTTCTTT.

The J gene is TRBJ1-2, the V gene TRBV6-1, with D possibly TRBD1 on 6 matching bases. The length of the CDR3 is 14 residues. In germline, CDR1 is MNHNS, CDR2 SASEGT. Trimming shortened V by 7 bases and J by 6 bases, and 18 bases separated the two germline ends. The CDR3 spells CASKEPHRVHGYTF. The CDR3 nucleotides are TGTGCCAGCAAGGAACCTCACAGGGTTCATGGCTACACCTTC.

The chain is built from TRBV28 and TRBJ1-4, with 8 nucleotides matching TRBD1. There are 14 residues in the CDR3. Germline loops: CDR1 MDHEN, CDR2 SYDVKM. The V segment lost 6 bases and the J segment 4 bases; nucleotides outside the gene matches: 4. This CDR3 is CASSPQGGNEKLFF. The CDR3 region has the DNA TGTGCCAGCAGCCCACAGGGGGGTAATGAAAAACTGTTTTTT.

This chain joins TRBV5-4 and TRBJ2-7; tentatively, D is TRBD2 (6 bases). CDR1 is SGHNT, CDR2 YYREEE, per germline (reference sequence). The CDR3 is 12 amino acids. V gave up 1 base and J gave up 5 bases, with 7 bases separating them. The DNA of the CDR3 is TGTGCCAGCAGCTTGAGGAGGGACGAGCAGTACTTC. Protein: CASSLRRDEQYF.

The J gene is TRBJ2-2, the V gene TRBV4-1; tentative D call: TRBD2 (5 bases). The ends were cut back, 1 base at V and 4 bases at J, with 10 bases in the middle. The CDR3 is 15 amino acids. Germline V CDR1 and CDR2: MGHRA, YSYEKL. CDR3: CASSQVGEATGELFF. The CDR3, as DNA: TGCGCCAGCAGCCAAGTCGGGGAAGCCACCGGGGAGCTGTTTTTT.

The V call is TRBV9, the J call TRBJ2-7, with a weak D call TRBD2 (6 bases). Trimming shortened V by 0 bases and J by 5 bases, and 12 bases separated the two germline ends. CDR1 is SGDLS, CDR2 YYNGEE, per germline. This CDR3 is built from 14 residues. The CDR3 coding sequence is TGTGCCAGCAGCGTAGCTAGCGCCGGGAACGAGCAGTACTTC. The encoded protein is CASSVASAGNEQYF. Using reference TRBV9 and TRBJ2-7 for the parts outside the CDR3, the full variable domain is DSGVTQTPKHLITATGQRVTLRCSPRSGDLSVYWYQQSLDQGLQFLIQYYNGEERAKGNILERFSAQQFPDLHSELNLSSLELGDSALYFCASSVASAGNEQYFGPGTRLTVT.

The chain couples TRBV6-6 to TRBJ1-5, with D unclear. Trimming took 8 bases from V and 1 from J, leaving 12 bases between them. CDR1 is MNHNY and CDR2 is SVGAGI in the germline V gene (reference sequence). The CDR3 loop spans 14 amino acids. Written as DNA, the CDR3 is TGTGCCAGCCAATTTGGCCAGAGCAATCAGCCCCAGCATTTT. As protein: CASQFGQSNQPQHF.

The V and J genes are TRBV5-1 and TRBJ2-7, with D possibly matching TRBD1 (6 bases). The CDR3 is 17 amino acids. CDR1 is SGHRS, CDR2 YFSETQ, per germline. V lost 4 bases, J lost 2 bases, and 22 bases lay in between. The CDR3 here is CASSLEFGGRVPYEQYF. CDR3 in DNA: TGCGCCAGCAGCCTGGAATTTGGGGGCAGGGTGCCCTACGAGCAGTACTTC.

This chain connects TRBV5-8 to TRBJ1-5, with 7 bases lining up with TRBD1. Germline V CDR1 and CDR2: SGHTS, YDEGEE. The CDR3 has 15 amino acids. The J segment lost 4 bases and the V segment lost 4 bases, leaving 8 bases of the junction unmatched. CDR3 DNA: TGTGCCAGCAGCCGCCGACAGGGTAGGAATCAGCCCCAGCATTTT. Translating it yields CASSRRQGRNQPQHF.

V usage is TRBV30 and J usage is TRBJ2-5; 8 bases line up with TRBD1. V was pared by 2 bases and J by 5 bases, with 10 bases of the junction left unmatched. This CDR3 comprises 15 residues. CDR1 is GTSNPN, CDR2 SVGIG, per germline (reference sequence). The CDR3: CAWSKGTGSFETQYF. CDR3 in DNA: TGTGCCTGGAGTAAGGGGACAGGTAGTTTTGAGACCCAGTACTTC.

The chain uses TRBV7-9 and TRBJ2-3; 8 bases fit TRBD1. Trimming cost V 5 bases and J 4 bases; bases outside gene matches: 8. Germline-derived CDR1 and CDR2 are SEHNR and FQNEAQ (reference sequence). The CDR3 extends over 15 amino acids. The CDR3 here is CASSTAGQGPDTQYF. The CDR3 nucleotides are TGTGCCAGCAGCACCGCTGGACAGGGACCAGATACGCAGTATTTT.

The chain combines TRBV28 with TRBJ1-2; TRBD1 matches at 7 bases. CDR3 length: 15 amino acids. The V and J ends lost 3 bases and 4 bases, in that order; junction bases with no gene match: 8. Germline-derived CDR1 and CDR2 are MDHEN and SYDVKM. In nucleotides, the CDR3 is TGTGCCAGCAGTTTCAGCGACAGGGCACGCTATGGCTACACCTTC. This translates into CASSFSDRARYGYTF.

This clone turned up a few times. This chain joins TRBV6-1 and TRBJ2-1; a possible D gene is TRBD1 (5 bases). This CDR3 region has 15 residues. The V and J ends lost 2 bases and 5 bases respectively, with 13 bases between them. The germline gives CDR1 MNHNS, CDR2 SASEGT. This chain's CDR3 is CASSEWSGYDNEQFF. DNA for the CDR3: TGTGCCAGCAGTGAATGGTCAGGGTATGACAATGAGCAGTTCTTC.

The table lists this clone with a few counts. The V and J genes are TRBV7-2 and TRBJ1-6; the match to TRBD1 covers 7 bases. Germline V CDR1 and CDR2: SGHTA, FQGNSA. This CDR3 is built from 14 residues. The trim removed 5 bases at V and 6 bases at J, leaving 4 bases unmatched. CDR3 residues: CASSLGTVNSPLHF. CDR3 DNA sequence: TGTGCCAGCAGCCTGGGGACAGTTAATTCACCCCTCCACTTT.

The chain uses TRBV5-5 and TRBJ1-1, with D possibly matching TRBD1 (5 bases). V was trimmed by 0 bases and J by 3 bases, leaving 9 bases between them. The CDR3 extends over 14 amino acids. Germline assignment: CDR1 SGHKS and CDR2 YYEKEE (reference sequence). The CDR3 spells CASSLVTGDTEAFF. CDR3 in DNA: TGTGCCAGCAGCTTGGTGACGGGGGACACTGAAGCTTTCTTT.

The chain combines TRBV19 with TRBJ1-1; 8 positions match TRBD1. This CDR3 spans 16 amino acids. In germline, CDR1 is LNHDA, CDR2 SQIVND (reference sequence). V lost 3 bases to trimming and J lost 7 bases; unmatched junction nucleotides: 13. This CDR3 is CASSMSGTGRRNEAFF. As DNA, the CDR3 is TGTGCCAGTAGTATGTCCGGGACAGGAAGGAGAAATGAAGCTTTCTTT.

The chain combines TRBV28 with TRBJ2-1, with TRBD2 matching over 11 bases. The CDR3 length is 16 residues. From germline, CDR1 is MDHEN and CDR2 SYDVKM. The ends lost 2 bases at V and 4 bases at J; junction bases unmatched: 4. CDR3 amino acids: CASSLASGGQYNEQFF. For the CDR3, the DNA is TGTGCCAGCAGTTTAGCTAGCGGGGGGCAATACAATGAGCAGTTCTTC. Complete variable domain (other parts from reference TRBV28 and TRBJ2-1): DVKVTQSSRYLVKRTGEKVFLECVQDMDHENMFWYRQDPGLGLRLIYFSYDVKMKEKGDIPEGYSVSREKKERFSLILESASTNQTSMYLCASSLASGGQYNEQFFGPGTRLTVL.

V is TRBV4-3 and J is TRBJ1-1; D is possibly TRBD1 (5 bases). V was cut by 3 bases and J by 4 bases, with 12 bases left in between. CDR1 is LGHNA and CDR2 is YSLEER in the germline V gene. The CDR3 loop spans 14 amino acids. The CDR3 loop reads CASSQGLRGTEAFF. The CDR3 DNA sequence: TGCGCCAGCAGCCAGGGTCTAAGGGGCACTGAAGCTTTCTTT.

V gene TRBV7-2 combines with J gene TRBJ1-2; D gene ambiguous. The CDR3 runs to 15 residues. The germline V and J ends were trimmed by 2 bases and 4 bases, with 14 bases remaining between them. The germline gives CDR1 SGHTA, CDR2 FQGNSA. The CDR3 spells CASSLRLRALYGYTF. The CDR3 DNA reads as TGTGCCAGCAGCTTAAGGTTGCGGGCCCTCTATGGCTACACCTTC.

The gene calls are TRBV7-2 and TRBJ2-7; 13 bases align to TRBD2. Germline V gene data show CDR1 as SGHTA and CDR2 as FQGNSA. Trimming took 1 base from V and 6 from J; bases not matched to a gene: 3. The CDR3 length is 15 residues. The CDR3 reads CASSLVGLAGTEQYF. For the CDR3, the DNA is TGTGCCAGCAGCTTAGTGGGACTAGCGGGGACCGAGCAGTACTTC. Based on the CDR3 plus reference TRBV7-2 and TRBJ2-7, the full variable domain is GAGVSQSPSNKVTEKGKDVELRCDPISGHTALYWYRQSLGQGLEFLIYFQGNSAPDKSGLPSDRFSAERTGGSVSTLTIQRTQQEDSAVYLCASSLVGLAGTEQYFGPGTRLTVT.

This clone came up a few times. The chain recombines TRBV7-2 with TRBJ1-5; 7 nucleotides match TRBD1. V shed 5 bases, J shed 0 bases, and the junction held 4 bases outside the gene matches. The V gene's germline CDR1 is SGHTA and CDR2 FQGNSA. The CDR3 spans 15 residues. Here the CDR3 DNA reads TGTGCCAGCAGCGTACAGGGGAATAGCAATCAGCCCCAGCATTTT. It specifies CASSVQGNSNQPQHF.

This chain links TRBV18 with TRBJ1-1; the D gene is possibly TRBD1 (6 bases). The CDR3 consists of 14 residues. V was pared by 3 bases and J by 2 bases, with 10 bases between. Germline CDR1 and CDR2: KGHSH and LQKENI. The CDR3 sequence: CASSPDRSNTEAFF. The CDR3 coding sequence is TGTGCCAGCTCACCGGACAGAAGTAACACTGAAGCTTTCTTT.

The chain joins TRBV18 to TRBJ1-3; D gene uncertain. V lost 3 bases to trimming and J lost 4 bases, with 7 bases between them. The length of the CDR3 is 13 residues. Germline V gives CDR1 KGHSH, CDR2 LQKENI. The CDR3 DNA follows: TGTGCCAGCTCACCGCGGCCAGGAAACACCATATATTTT. Protein product: CASSPRPGNTIYF.

CDR3 sequence: CASSSDAGREQYF. The CDR3 DNA follows: TGTGCCAGCAGCTCCGACGCAGGGAGGGAGCAGTACTTC. This chain links TRBV5-4 with TRBJ2-7, with D perhaps TRBD2 (6 bases). The length of the CDR3 is 13 residues. Germline V gene sequence: CDR1 SGHNT, CDR2 YYREEE (reference sequence). Trimming removed 3 bases from V and 7 bases from J, with 14 bases in between.

The V gene is TRBV4-1, the J gene TRBJ1-2; D may be TRBD1 (5 bases). This CDR3 comprises 13 residues. V was cut by 3 bases and J by 3 bases, with 8 bases left in between. CDR1 is MGHRA and CDR2 is YSYEKL in the germline V gene. DNA for the CDR3: TGCGCCAGCAGCCAGTCCAGGGACTATGGCTACACCTTC. Protein sequence: CASSQSRDYGYTF.

Worth noting for this clone: An end of the junction does not agree with germline; a read error may underlie this. The CDR3 region has the DNA TGTTCCAGCAGCTTAGGTCTACAGCAACAAGAGACCCAGTACTTC. This codes for CSSSLGLQQQETQYF. This chain connects TRBV7-9 to TRBJ2-5; no firm D call. The V gene's germline CDR1 is SEHNR and CDR2 FQNEAQ (reference sequence). The CDR3 loop spans 15 amino acids.

This chain connects TRBV4-3 to TRBJ2-3, with TRBD2 identical over 13 bases. With 2 bases clipped from V and 3 bases from J, the junction kept 8 bases outside the gene matches. The CDR3 is 18 residues long. Germline assignment: CDR1 LGHNA and CDR2 YSLEER. The CDR3 here is CASSQTPTSGGRTDTQYF. In nucleotides, the CDR3 is TGCGCCAGCAGCCAAACACCGACTAGCGGGGGGAGGACAGATACGCAGTATTTT.

This clone showed up just a few times. The genes are TRBV2 and TRBJ2-7; D is undetermined. Germline CDR1 SNHLY, CDR2 FYNNEI. Trimming shortened V by 6 bases and J by 1 base, and 7 bases separated the two germline ends. The length of the CDR3 is 12 residues. The CDR3: CASRIESYEQYF. As DNA, the CDR3 is TGTGCCAGCAGGATAGAGTCCTACGAGCAGTACTTC.